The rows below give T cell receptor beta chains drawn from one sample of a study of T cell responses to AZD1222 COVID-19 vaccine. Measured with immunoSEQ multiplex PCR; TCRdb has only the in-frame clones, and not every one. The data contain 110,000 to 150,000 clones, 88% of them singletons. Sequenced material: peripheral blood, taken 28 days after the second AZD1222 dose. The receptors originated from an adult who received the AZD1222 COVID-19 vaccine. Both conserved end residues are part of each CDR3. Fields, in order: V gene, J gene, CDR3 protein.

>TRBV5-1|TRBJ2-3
CASSLAGRQSTDTQYF
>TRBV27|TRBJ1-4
CASSFYGTPEKLFF
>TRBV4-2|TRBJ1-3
CASSPGGGPAGNTIYF
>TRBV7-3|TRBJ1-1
CASSSSPGYGAFF
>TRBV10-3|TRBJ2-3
CAISGPELGTDTQYF
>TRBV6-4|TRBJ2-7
CASSMELNSYEQYF
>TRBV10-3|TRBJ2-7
CAIGDSNSYEQYF
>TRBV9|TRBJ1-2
CASSVVGGGYYGYTF
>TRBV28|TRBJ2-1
CASSTLGGGRFF
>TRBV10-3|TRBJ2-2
CASQGFNTGELFF
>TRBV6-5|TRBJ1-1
CAGGDLTLGYTEAFF
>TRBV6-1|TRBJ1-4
CASSESVGAYEKLFF
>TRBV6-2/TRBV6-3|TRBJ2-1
CASSYPRTGGAQQFF
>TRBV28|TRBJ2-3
CASVDLGGPTQYF
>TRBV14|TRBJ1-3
CASSQESIGNTIYF
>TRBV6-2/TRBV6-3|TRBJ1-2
CASSPNYAFNYGYTF
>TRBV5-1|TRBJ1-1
CASSGGQLNTEAFF
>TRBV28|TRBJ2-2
CASRVGTGELFF
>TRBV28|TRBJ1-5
CASSDPGQQNQPQHF
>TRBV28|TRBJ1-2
CASSPGQGVYGYTF
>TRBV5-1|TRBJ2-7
CASSQDRRSSEQYF
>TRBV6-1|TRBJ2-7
CASSEGPSSYEQYF
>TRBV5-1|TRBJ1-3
CASSTTPGQGGNTIYF
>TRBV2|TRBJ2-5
CASSEGGYQETQYF
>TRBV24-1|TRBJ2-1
CATSMGGPYNEQFF
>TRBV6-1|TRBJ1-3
CASSEAQVRNTIYF
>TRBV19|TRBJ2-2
CASSTQGRNTGELFF
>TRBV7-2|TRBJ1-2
CASSQNRGDGYTF
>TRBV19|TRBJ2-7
CASSIRTGMDEQYF
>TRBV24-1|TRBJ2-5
CATSSGLAGGWETQYF
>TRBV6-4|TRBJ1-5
CASSEPGQGAVEGRQPQHF
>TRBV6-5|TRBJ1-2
CASGGREGARSYTF
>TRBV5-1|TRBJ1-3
CASRAGDSGNTIYF
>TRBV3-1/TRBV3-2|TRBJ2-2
CASSQEGGWGTGELFF
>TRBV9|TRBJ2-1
CASTASAVYSYNEQFF
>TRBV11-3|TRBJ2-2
CASSVSQGANTGELFF
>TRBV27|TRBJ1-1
CASGFGSGDRVNTEAFF
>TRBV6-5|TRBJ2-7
CASGSADRSSYEQYF
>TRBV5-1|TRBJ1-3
CASSSGSGGNTIYF
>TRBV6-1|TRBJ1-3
CASSEAQYRTGRGNTIYF
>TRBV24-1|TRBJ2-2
CATSETGQSTGELFF
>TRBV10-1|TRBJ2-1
CASSESGGFIYNEQFF
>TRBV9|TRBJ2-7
CASSVEQLPYEQYF
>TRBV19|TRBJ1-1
CASSPLRGRGDTEAFF
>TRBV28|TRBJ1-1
CASSFDEGGTEAFF
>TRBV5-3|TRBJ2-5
CARSLAIHPRGQETQYF
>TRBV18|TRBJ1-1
CASSPGRLAEAEAFF
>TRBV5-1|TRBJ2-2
CASRPGEGATTGELFF
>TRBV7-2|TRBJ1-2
CASSITTGGGYTF
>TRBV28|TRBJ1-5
CASSLGHQPQHF
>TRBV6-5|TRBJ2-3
CASRKRDRDTDTQYF
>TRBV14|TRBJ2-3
CASSQRSAQGGTDTQYF
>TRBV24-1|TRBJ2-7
CATSDPNSDEQYF
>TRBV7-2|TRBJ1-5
CASSQRGGFNQPQHF
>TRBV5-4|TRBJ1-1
CASHKGREDTEAFF
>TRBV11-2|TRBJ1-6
CASSFQYSPLHF
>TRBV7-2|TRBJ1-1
CASSLFQGNTEAFF
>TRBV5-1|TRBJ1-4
CASSHLPGGDEKLFF